The 16 T cell receptor beta chains given below trace back to one sample, sequenced in a study of blood T cell repertoires in COVID-19. Only in-frame clones appear in the TCRdb table, and some are missing; sequencing was by immunoSEQ multiplex PCR. The sample carries some 200,000 clones, over 60% recorded once. Sample: peripheral blood. The receptors here all came from a woman in her 70s with acute or convalescent COVID-19.

The chain links TRBV4-2 to TRBJ2-3; TRBD2 agrees at 9 bases. The CDR3 spans 15 residues. Germline trimming cut 4 bases from V and 2 bases from J; bases unmatched to any gene: 4. Germline loops: CDR1 LGHNA, CDR2 YNFKEQ. The CDR3 DNA is TGTGCCAGCAGCCCCACTAGCGGGTTCACAGATACGCAGTATTTT. Its translation: CASSPTSGFTDTQYF.

The chain uses TRBV7-3 and TRBJ2-2; D is possibly TRBD2 (5 bases). CDR3 length: 13 residues. V was shortened by 5 bases and J by 6 bases, with 10 bases between the two germline ends. The germline V gene has CDR1 SGHTA and CDR2 FQGTGA. CDR3 DNA: TGTGCCAGCAGCCTAGCTGGGTCCGGGGAGCTGTTTTTT. Translated, it gives CASSLAGSGELFF.

V usage is TRBV28 and J usage is TRBJ2-5; 12 nucleotides agree with TRBD2. The junction had 2 bases not matched to a gene; V was cut back by 5 bases and J by 4 bases. Germline CDR1 reads MDHEN; CDR2 reads SYDVKM. The CDR3 totals 14 residues. CDR3 DNA: TGTGCCAGCAGTGAACTAGCGGGAGGAGAGACCCAGTACTTC. Encoded protein: CASSELAGGETQYF.

The V call is TRBV11-2, the J call TRBJ2-3, with D tentatively TRBD2 (5 bases). The length of the CDR3 is 15 residues. Germline V gene data show CDR1 as SGHAT and CDR2 as FQNNGV. Trimming stripped 4 bases from V and 0 bases from J, with 11 bases between. CDR3 amino acids: CASSSRARSTDTQYF. The CDR3 coding sequence is TGTGCCAGCAGCTCGAGGGCCCGCAGCACAGATACGCAGTATTTT.

The gene calls are TRBV7-3 and TRBJ1-1, with D perhaps matching TRBD1 (5 bases). Germline V CDR1 and CDR2: SGHTA, FQGTGA. CDR3 size: 13 residues. V lost 1 base to trimming and J lost 3 bases, with 6 bases between them. The CDR3 DNA reads TGTGCCAGCAGCTTAAGCAGGGACACTGAAGCTTTCTTT. Amino acids: CASSLSRDTEAFF.

This clone appeared once. CDR3 in amino acids: CASSQLSSNEQFF. CDR3 DNA: TGTGCCAGCAGCCAGCTAAGTTCCAATGAGCAGTTCTTC. The genes are TRBV14 and TRBJ2-1; D is unclear. This CDR3 is built from 13 residues. The germline CDR1 and CDR2 sequences are SGHDN and FVKESK. V was pared by 3 bases and J by 6 bases, with 9 bases between.

This chain connects TRBV28 to TRBJ2-5; 7 bases are shared with TRBD1. Germline V gene lookup returns CDR1 MDHEN and CDR2 SYDVKM. The V gene end was trimmed by 5 bases and the J gene end by 5 bases; junction bases not matched to a gene: 11. CDR3 length: 15 amino acids. The CDR3 nucleotides are TGTGCCAGCAGTCGACGGGACAGCCCGTGGGAGACCCAGTACTTC. Its translation is CASSRRDSPWETQYF.

The chain joins TRBV3-1 (or the pseudogene TRBV3-2) to TRBJ2-7; maybe TRBD2 (6 bases). The CDR3 is made up of 14 amino acids. V was trimmed by 1 base and J by 3 bases, leaving 10 bases between them. The germline V gene has CDR1 LGHDT and CDR2 YNNKEL (reference sequence). Written as DNA, the CDR3 is TGTGCCAGCAGCCAAGCCGGGAGCGACTACGAGCAGTACTTC. Its translation is CASSQAGSDYEQYF.

In DNA form, the CDR3 reads TGTGCCAGCAGTGAATTCGGGGGTAACACCGGGGAGCTGTTTTTT. Encoded protein: CASSEFGGNTGELFF. The V call is TRBV9, the J call TRBJ2-2; TRBD2 might be the D (6 bases). The CDR3 totals 15 residues. The V and J ends lost 5 bases and 2 bases respectively, with 13 bases between them. Germline assignment: CDR1 SGDLS and CDR2 YYNGEE.

The chain carries TRBV7-9 and TRBJ1-5; a weak D match, TRBD1 (5 bases). The V end was cut by 6 bases, the J end by 4 bases, with 10 bases between. This CDR3 contains 13 residues. In germline, CDR1 is SEHNR, CDR2 FQNEAQ (reference sequence). CDR3 nucleotide sequence: TGTGCCAGCAGTCTGACAGAAAATCAGCCCCAGCATTTT. It specifies CASSLTENQPQHF. The variable domain in full, completed from reference TRBV7-9 and TRBJ1-5, reads DTGVSQNPRHKITKRGQNVTFRCDPISEHNRLYWYRQTLGQGPEFLTYFQNEAQLEKSRLLSDRFSAERPKGSFSTLEIQRTEQGDSAMYLCASSLTENQPQHFGDGTRLSIL.

This clone was detected only a few times. The chain carries TRBV10-2 and TRBJ2-7; the match to TRBD2 covers 7 bases. The germline gives CDR1 WSHSY, CDR2 SAAADI. J gave up 9 bases and V 3 bases, and 5 bases lay outside the gene matches. CDR3 length: 12 residues. This chain's CDR3 is CASSERLAAQYF. CDR3 DNA: TGCGCCAGCAGTGAAAGACTAGCAGCGCAGTACTTC.

The chain carries TRBV28 and TRBJ1-5; the match to TRBD1 covers 8 bases. CDR3 size: 15 residues. Germline V gene lookup returns CDR1 MDHEN and CDR2 SYDVKM. V lost 3 bases to trimming and J lost 6 bases; unmatched junction nucleotides: 7. The CDR3 coding sequence is TGTGCCAGCAGTTTCTCGGACAGGGCAGGTCAGCCCCAGCATTTT. This encodes CASSFSDRAGQPQHF.

The sample holds a few counts of this clone. The rearrangement joins TRBV6-5 to TRBJ1-1; D remains unclear. CDR3 length: 13 amino acids. V lost 5 bases and J 1 base, leaving 8 bases between the germline ends. CDR1 and CDR2 from the germline V gene are MNHEY and SVGAGI. The CDR3 nucleotides are TGTGCCAGCAGTCAGACATGGAACACTGAAGCTTTCTTT. Translating gives CASSQTWNTEAFF.

DNA of the CDR3: TGCGCCAGCAGCTTGTCCCCTGGGACGGGGGATTCACCCCTCCACTTT. Its protein is CASSLSPGTGDSPLHF. The J gene is TRBJ1-6, the V gene TRBV5-1, with D possibly matching TRBD1 (5 bases). The CDR3 is 16 residues long. The germline V and J ends were trimmed by 1 base and 8 bases, with 16 bases remaining between them. Germline V CDR1 and CDR2: SGHRS, YFSETQ. Combining the CDR3 with reference TRBV5-1 and TRBJ1-6 gives the whole variable domain KAGVTQTPRYLIKTRGQQVTLSCSPISGHRSVSWYQQTPGQGLQFLFEYFSETQRNKGNFPGRFSGRQFSNSRSEMNVSTLELGDSALYLCASSLSPGTGDSPLHFGNGTRLTVT.

This clone was detected once. J is TRBJ2-2 and V is TRBV3-1 (or the pseudogene TRBV3-2), with TRBD2 matching over 7 bases. The CDR3 is 15 amino acids. Germline-derived CDR1 and CDR2 are LGHDT and YNNKEL (reference sequence). The V gene end was trimmed by 4 bases and the J gene end by 4 bases; junction bases not matched to a gene: 6. The CDR3 loop reads CASSPGGGGTGELFF. CDR3 coding DNA: TGTGCCAGCAGCCCAGGAGGCGGGGGCACCGGGGAGCTGTTTTTT.

This rearrangement joins TRBV6-5 to TRBJ1-5; possible D gene TRBD1, 6 bases. Germline V gives CDR1 MNHEY, CDR2 SVGAGI. The CDR3 is 14 residues long. With 8 bases removed from V and 5 bases from J, the gap between germline ends came to 16 bases. The chain's CDR3 is CASGRDMADQPQHF. The CDR3 bases are TGTGCCAGCGGCCGGGACATGGCTGATCAGCCCCAGCATTTT.